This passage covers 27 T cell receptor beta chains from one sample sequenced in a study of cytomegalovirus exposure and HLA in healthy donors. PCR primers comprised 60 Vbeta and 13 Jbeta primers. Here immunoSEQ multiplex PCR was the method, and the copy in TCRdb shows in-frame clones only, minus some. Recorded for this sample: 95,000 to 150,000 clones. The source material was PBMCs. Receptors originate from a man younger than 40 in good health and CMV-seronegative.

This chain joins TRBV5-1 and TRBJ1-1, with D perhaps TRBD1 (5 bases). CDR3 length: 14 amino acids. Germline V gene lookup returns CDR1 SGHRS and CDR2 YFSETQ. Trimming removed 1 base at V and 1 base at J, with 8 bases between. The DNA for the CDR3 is TGCGCCAGCAGCTTGCGAAGGGGGAACACTGAAGCTTTCTTT. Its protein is CASSLRRGNTEAFF.

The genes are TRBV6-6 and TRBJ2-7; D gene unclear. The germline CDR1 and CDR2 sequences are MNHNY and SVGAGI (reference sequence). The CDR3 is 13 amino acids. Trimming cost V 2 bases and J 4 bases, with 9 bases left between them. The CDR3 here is CASSYEVSYEQYF. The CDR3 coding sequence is TGTGCCAGCAGTTACGAGGTTAGTTACGAGCAGTACTTC.

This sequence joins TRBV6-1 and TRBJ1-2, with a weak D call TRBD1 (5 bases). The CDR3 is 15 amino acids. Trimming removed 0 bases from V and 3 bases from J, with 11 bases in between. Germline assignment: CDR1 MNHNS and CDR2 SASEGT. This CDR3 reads CASSEALGLDYGYTF. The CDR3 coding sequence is TGTGCCAGCAGTGAAGCCTTGGGACTTGACTATGGCTACACCTTC.

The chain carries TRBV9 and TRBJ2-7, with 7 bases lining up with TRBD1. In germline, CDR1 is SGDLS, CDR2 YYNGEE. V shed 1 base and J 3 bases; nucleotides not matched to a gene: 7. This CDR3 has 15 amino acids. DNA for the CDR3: TGTGCCAGCAGCGTAAACCGGGACAGTCTCTACGAGCAGTACTTC. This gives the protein CASSVNRDSLYEQYF.

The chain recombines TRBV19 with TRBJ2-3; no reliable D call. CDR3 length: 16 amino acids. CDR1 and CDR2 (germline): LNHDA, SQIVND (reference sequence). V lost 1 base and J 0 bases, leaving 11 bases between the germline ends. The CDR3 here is CASSIGATKSTDTQYF. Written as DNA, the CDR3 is TGTGCCAGTAGTATAGGAGCTACCAAGAGCACAGATACGCAGTATTTT.

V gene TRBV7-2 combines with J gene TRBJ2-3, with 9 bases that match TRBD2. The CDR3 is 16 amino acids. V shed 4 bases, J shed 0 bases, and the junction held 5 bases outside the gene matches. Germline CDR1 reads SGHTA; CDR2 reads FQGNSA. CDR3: CASSSLAGLSTDTQYF. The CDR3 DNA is TGTGCCAGCAGCTCACTAGCGGGTCTAAGCACAGATACGCAGTATTTT.

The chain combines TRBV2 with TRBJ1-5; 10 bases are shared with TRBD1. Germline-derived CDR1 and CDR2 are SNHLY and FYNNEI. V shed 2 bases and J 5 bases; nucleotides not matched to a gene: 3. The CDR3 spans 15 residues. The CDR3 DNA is TGTGCCAGCAGTGAAACGACAGGGGGCTATCAGCCCCAGCATTTT. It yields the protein CASSETTGGYQPQHF.

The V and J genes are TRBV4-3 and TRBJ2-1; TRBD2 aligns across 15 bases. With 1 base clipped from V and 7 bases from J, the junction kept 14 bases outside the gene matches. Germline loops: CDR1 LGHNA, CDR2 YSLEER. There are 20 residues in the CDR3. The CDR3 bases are TGCGCCAGCAGCCAAGTACCGGGACAGGGGGGGACTAGCGGGAGGAATGAGCAGTTCTTC. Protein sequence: CASSQVPGQGGTSGRNEQFF.

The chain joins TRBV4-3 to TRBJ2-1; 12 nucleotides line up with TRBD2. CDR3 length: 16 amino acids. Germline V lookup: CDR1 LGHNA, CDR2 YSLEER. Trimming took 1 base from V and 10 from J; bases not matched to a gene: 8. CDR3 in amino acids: CASSQGRLAGVGEQFF. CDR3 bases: TGCGCCAGCAGCCAAGGCAGACTAGCGGGAGTTGGAGAGCAGTTCTTC.

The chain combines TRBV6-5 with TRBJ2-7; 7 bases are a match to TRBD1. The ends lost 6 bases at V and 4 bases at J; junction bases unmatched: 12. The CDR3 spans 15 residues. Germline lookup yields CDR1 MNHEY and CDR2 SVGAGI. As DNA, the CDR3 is TGTGCCAGCAGCCCAAACCCCGGGACAGAATACGAGCAGTACTTC. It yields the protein CASSPNPGTEYEQYF.

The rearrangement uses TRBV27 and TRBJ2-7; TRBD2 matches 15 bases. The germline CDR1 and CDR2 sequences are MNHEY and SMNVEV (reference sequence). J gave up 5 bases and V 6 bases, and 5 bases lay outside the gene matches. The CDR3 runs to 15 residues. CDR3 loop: CASRGTSGRRDEQYF. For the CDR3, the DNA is TGTGCCAGCAGGGGGACTAGCGGGAGGAGGGACGAGCAGTACTTC.

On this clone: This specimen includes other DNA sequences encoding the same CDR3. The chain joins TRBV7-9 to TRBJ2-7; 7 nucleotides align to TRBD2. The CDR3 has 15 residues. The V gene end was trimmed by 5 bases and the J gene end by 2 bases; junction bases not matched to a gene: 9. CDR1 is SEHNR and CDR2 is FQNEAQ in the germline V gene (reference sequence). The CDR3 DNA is TGTGCCAGCAGCCTCCAGGGAGGGCCGACCTACGAGCAGTACTTC. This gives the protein CASSLQGGPTYEQYF.

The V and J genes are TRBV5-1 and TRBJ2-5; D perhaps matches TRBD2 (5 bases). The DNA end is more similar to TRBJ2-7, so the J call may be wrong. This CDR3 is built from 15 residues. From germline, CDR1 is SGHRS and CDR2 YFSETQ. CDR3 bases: TGCGCCAGCAGCTTAGTGGCGGGTCGAACCTACGAGCAGTACTTC. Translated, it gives CASSLVAGRTYEQYF.

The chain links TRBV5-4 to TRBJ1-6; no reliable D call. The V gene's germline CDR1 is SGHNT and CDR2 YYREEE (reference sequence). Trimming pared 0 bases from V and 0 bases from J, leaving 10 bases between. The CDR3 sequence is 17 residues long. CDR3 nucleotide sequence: TGTGCCAGCAGCTTGGATGGGCTGGGCTCCTATAATTCACCCCTCCACTTT. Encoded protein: CASSLDGLGSYNSPLHF.

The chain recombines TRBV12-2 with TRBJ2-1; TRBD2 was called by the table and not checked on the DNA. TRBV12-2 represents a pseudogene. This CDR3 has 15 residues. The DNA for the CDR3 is TGTGCAAGTCGCTTAGCGGAGGTCTGTCTCAATGAGCAGTTCTTC. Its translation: CASRLAEVCLNEQFF.

CDR3 region: CASSNRDRGHRGYTF. The CDR3 nucleotides are TGTGCCAGCAGTAACAGGGACAGGGGGCATCGGGGCTACACCTTC. V gene TRBV25-1 combines with J gene TRBJ1-2; 12 nucleotides align to TRBD1. CDR1 and CDR2 from the germline V gene are MGHDK and SYGVNS. V was clipped by 5 bases and J by 8 bases; unmatched bases: 9. The CDR3 runs 15 residues.

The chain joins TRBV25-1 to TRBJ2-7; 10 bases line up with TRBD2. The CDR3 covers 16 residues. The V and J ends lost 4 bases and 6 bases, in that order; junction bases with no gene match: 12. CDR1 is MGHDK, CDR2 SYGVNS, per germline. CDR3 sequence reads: CASSVSSGSPHGEQYF. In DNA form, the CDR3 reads TGTGCCAGCAGTGTCTCTAGCGGGAGCCCCCACGGCGAGCAGTACTTC.

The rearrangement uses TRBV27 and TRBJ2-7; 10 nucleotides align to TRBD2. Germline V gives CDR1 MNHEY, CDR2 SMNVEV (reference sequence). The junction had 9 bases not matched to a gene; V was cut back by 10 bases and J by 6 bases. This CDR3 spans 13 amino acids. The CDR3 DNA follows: TGTGCCACCTCCCTAGCGGGAGCTGTCGAGCAGTACTTC. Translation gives CATSLAGAVEQYF.

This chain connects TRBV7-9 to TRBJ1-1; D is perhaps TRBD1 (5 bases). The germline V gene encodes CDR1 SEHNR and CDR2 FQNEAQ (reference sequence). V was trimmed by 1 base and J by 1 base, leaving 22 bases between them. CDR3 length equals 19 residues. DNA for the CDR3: TGTGCCAGCAGCTTAGTGGGGTCGGGGGAATGGTCTGAGAACACTGAAGCTTTCTTT. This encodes CASSLVGSGEWSENTEAFF.

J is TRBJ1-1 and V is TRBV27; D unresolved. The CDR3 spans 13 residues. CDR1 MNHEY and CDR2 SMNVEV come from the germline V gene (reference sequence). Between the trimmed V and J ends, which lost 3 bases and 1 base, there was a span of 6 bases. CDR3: CASSFLANTEAFF. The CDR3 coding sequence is TGTGCCAGCAGTTTTTTGGCGAACACTGAAGCTTTCTTT.

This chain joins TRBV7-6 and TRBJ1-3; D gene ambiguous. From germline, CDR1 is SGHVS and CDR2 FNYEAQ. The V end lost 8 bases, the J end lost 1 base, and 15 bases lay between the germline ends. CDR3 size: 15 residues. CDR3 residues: CASAPPGGSGNTIYF. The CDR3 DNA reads TGTGCCAGCGCTCCCCCGGGAGGATCTGGAAACACCATATATTTT.

In DNA, the CDR3 is TGTGCCAGCAGCTTAGGTAGACAGGGGGCCGGTGAAGCTTTCTTT. Protein product: CASSLGRQGAGEAFF. V usage is TRBV11-2 and J usage is TRBJ1-1; TRBD1 matches at 10 bases. CDR1 is SGHAT, CDR2 FQNNGV, per germline. J gave up 7 bases and V 1 base, and 6 bases lay outside the gene matches. The CDR3 totals 15 residues.

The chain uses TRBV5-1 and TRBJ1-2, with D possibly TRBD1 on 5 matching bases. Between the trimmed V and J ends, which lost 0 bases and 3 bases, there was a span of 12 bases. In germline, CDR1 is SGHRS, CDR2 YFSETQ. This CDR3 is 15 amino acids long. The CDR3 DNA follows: TGCGCCAGCAGCTTGGCTCTGGGGCAGTACTATGGCTACACCTTC. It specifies CASSLALGQYYGYTF.

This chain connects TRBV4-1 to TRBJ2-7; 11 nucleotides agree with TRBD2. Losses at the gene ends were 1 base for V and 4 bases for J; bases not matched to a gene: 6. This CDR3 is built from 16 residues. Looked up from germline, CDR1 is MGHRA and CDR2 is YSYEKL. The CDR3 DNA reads TGCGCCAGCAGCCAAGTCGGACTAGCGGGTACATACGAGCAGTACTTC. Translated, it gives CASSQVGLAGTYEQYF.

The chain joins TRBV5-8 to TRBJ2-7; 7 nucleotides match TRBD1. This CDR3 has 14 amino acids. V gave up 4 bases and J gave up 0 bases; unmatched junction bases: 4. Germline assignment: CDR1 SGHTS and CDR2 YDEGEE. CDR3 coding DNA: TGTGCCAGCAGCCTCCGGGACAGCTCCTACGAGCAGTACTTC. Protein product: CASSLRDSSYEQYF.

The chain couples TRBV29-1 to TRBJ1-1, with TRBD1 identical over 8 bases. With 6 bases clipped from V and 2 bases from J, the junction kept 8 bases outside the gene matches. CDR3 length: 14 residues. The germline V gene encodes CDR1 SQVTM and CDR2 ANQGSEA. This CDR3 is CSVGGQADNTEAFF. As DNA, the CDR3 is TGCAGCGTCGGGGGACAGGCCGATAACACTGAAGCTTTCTTT.

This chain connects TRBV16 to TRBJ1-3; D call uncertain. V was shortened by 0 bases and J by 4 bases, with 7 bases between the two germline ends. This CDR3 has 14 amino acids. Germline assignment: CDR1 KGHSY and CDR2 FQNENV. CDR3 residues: CASSQSARGNTIYF. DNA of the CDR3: TGTGCCAGCAGCCAATCCGCCAGGGGAAACACCATATATTTT.